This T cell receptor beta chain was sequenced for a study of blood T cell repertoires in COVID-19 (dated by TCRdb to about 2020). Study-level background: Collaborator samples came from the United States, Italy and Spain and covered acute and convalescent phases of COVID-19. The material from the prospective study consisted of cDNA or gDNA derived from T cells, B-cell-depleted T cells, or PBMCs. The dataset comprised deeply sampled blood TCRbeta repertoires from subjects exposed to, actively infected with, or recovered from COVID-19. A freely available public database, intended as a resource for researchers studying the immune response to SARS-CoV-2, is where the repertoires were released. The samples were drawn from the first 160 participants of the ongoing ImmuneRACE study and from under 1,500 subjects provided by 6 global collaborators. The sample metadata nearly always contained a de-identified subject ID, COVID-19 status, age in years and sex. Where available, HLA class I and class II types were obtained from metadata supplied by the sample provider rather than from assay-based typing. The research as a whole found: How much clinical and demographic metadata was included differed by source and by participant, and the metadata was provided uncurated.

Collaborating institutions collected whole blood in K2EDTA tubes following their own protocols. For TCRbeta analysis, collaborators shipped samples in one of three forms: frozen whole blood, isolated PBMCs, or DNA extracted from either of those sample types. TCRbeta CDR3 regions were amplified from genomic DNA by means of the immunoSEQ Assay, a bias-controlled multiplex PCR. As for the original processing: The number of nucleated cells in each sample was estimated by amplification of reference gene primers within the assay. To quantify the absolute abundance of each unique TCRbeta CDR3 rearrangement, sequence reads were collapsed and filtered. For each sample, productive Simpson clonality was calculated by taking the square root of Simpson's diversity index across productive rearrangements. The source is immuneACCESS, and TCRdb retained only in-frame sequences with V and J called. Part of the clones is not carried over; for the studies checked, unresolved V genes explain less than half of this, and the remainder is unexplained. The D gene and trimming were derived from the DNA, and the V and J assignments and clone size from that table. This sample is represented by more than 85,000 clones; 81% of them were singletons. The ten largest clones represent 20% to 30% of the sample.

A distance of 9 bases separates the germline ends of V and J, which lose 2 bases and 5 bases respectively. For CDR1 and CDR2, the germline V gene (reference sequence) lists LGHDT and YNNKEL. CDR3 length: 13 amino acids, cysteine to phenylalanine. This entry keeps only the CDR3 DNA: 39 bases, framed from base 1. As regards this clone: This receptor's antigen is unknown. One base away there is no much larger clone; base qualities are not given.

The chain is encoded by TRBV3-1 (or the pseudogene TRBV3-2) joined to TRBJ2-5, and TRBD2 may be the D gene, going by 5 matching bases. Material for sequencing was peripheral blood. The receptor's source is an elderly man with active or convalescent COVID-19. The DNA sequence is TGTGCCAGCAGCCAAAAAGCGGCTGAGACCCAGTACTTC. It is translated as CASSQKAAETQYF.